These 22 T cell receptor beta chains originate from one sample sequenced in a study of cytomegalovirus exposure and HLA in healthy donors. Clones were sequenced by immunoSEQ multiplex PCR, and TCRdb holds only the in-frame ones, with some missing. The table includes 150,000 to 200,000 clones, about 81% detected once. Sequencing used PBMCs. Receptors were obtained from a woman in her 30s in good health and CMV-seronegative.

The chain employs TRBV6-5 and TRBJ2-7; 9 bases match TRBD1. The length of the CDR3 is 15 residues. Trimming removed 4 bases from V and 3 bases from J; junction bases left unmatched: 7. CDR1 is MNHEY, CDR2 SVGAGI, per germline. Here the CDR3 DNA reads TGTGCCAGCAGTTCGTACGGACAGGGGATCTACGAGCAGTACTTC. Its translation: CASSSYGQGIYEQYF.

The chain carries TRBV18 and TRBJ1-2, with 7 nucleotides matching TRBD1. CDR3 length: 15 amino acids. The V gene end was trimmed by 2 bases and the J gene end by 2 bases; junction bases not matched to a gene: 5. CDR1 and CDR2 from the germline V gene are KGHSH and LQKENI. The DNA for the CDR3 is TGTGCCAGCTCACCATTACCGGGACAGAACTATGGCTACACCTTC. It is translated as CASSPLPGQNYGYTF.

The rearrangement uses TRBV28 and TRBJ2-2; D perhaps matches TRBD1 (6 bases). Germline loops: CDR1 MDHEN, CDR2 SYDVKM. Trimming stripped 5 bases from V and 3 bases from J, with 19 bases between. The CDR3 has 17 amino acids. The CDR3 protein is CASSPPLGGQDTGELFF. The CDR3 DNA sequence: TGTGCCAGCAGTCCCCCCCTAGGGGGTCAGGACACCGGGGAGCTGTTTTTT. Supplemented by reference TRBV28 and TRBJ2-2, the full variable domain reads DVKVTQSSRYLVKRTGEKVFLECVQDMDHENMFWYRQDPGLGLRLIYFSYDVKMKEKGDIPEGYSVSREKKERFSLILESASTNQTSMYLCASSPPLGGQDTGELFFGEGSRLTVL.

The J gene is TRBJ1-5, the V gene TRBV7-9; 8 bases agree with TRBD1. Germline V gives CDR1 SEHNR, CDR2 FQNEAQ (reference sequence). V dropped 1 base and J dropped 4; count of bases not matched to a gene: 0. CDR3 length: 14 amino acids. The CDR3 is CASSLGTGNQPQHF. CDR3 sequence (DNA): TGTGCCAGCAGCTTAGGGACAGGGAATCAGCCCCAGCATTTT. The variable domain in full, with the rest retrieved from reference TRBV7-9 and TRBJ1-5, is DTGVSQNPRHKITKRGQNVTFRCDPISEHNRLYWYRQTLGQGPEFLTYFQNEAQLEKSRLLSDRFSAERPKGSFSTLEIQRTEQGDSAMYLCASSLGTGNQPQHFGDGTRLSIL.

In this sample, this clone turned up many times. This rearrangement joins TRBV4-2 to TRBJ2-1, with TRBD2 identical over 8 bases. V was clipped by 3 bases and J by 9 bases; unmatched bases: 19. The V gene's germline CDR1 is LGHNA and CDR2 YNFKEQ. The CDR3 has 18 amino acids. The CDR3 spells CASSQDGPSAGVTGEQFF. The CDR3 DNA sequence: TGTGCCAGCAGCCAGGACGGCCCTTCAGCGGGGGTCACTGGTGAGCAGTTCTTC.

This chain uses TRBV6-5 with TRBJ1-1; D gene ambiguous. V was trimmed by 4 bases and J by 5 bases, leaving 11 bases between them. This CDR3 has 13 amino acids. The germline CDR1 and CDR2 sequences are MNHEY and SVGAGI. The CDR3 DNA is TGTGCCAGCAGTTCCCTGCTAGGAACTGAAGCTTTCTTT. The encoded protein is CASSSLLGTEAFF.

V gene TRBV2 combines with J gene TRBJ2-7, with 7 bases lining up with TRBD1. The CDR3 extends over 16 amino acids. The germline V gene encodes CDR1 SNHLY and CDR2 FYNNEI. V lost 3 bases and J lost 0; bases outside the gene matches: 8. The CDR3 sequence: CASSDRQGQSSYEQYF. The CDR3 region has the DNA TGTGCCAGCAGTGACAGACAGGGCCAAAGCTCCTACGAGCAGTACTTC. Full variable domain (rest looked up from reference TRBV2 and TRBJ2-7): EPEVTQTPSHQVTQMGQEVILRCVPISNHLYFYWYRQILGQKVEFLVSFYNNEISEKSEIFDDQFSVERPDGSNFTLKIRSTKLEDSAMYFCASSDRQGQSSYEQYFGPGTRLTVT.

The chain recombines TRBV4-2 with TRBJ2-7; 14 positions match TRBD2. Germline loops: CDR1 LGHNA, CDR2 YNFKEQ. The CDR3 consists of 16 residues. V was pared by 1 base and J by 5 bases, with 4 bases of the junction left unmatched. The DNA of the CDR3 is TGTGCCAGCAGCCAAGGAGGGACTAGCGGGAGCCACGAGCAGTACTTC. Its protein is CASSQGGTSGSHEQYF.

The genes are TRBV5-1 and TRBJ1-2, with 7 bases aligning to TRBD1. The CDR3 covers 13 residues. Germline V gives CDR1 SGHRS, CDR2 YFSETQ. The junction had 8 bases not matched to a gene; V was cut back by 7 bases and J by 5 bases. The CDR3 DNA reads TGCGCCAGCGGCTACGACAGGGAGTATGGCTACACCTTC. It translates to CASGYDREYGYTF. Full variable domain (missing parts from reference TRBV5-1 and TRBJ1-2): KAGVTQTPRYLIKTRGQQVTLSCSPISGHRSVSWYQQTPGQGLQFLFEYFSETQRNKGNFPGRFSGRQFSNSRSEMNVSTLELGDSALYLCASGYDREYGYTFGSGTRLTVV.

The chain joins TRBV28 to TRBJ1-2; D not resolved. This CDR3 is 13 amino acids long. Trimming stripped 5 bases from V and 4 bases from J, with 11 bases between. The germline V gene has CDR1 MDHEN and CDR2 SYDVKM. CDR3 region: CASSLVVGYGYTF. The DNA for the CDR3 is TGTGCCAGCAGTCTAGTTGTGGGCTATGGCTACACCTTC.

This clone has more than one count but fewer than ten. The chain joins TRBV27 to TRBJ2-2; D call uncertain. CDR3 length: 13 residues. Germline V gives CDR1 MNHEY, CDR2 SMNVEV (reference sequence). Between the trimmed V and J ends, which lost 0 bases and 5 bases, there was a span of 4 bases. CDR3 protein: CASSLSRTGELFF. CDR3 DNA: TGTGCCAGCAGTTTATCACGGACCGGGGAGCTGTTTTTT.

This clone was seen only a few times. The CDR3 sequence is CASSLAAGGVNTIYF. The CDR3 DNA is TGTGCCAGCAGCTTGGCCGCAGGGGGCGTAAACACCATATATTTT. The rearrangement uses TRBV5-6 and TRBJ1-3; 8 nucleotides align to TRBD1. The CDR3 has 15 amino acids. Unmatched junction bases numbered 5, after V lost 0 bases and J lost 6 bases. Germline V gene sequence: CDR1 SGHDT, CDR2 YYEEEE.

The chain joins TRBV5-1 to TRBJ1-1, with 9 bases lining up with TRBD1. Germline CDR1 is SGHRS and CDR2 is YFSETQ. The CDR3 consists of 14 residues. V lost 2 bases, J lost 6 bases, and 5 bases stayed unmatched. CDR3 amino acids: CASSFPGQGAEAFF. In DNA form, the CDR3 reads TGCGCCAGCAGCTTTCCGGGACAGGGCGCTGAAGCTTTCTTT.

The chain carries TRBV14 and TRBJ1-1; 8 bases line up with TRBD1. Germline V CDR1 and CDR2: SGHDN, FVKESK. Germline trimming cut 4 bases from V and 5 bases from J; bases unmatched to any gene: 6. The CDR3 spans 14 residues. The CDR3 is CASSLQTGVTEAFF. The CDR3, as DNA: TGTGCCAGCAGCCTACAGACAGGGGTAACTGAAGCTTTCTTT.

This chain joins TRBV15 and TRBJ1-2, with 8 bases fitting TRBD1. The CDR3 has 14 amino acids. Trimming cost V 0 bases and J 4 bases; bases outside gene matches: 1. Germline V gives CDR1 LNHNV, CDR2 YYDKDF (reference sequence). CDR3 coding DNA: TGTGCCACCAGCAGAGAAGGACAGGGCTATGGCTACACCTTC. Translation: CATSREGQGYGYTF.

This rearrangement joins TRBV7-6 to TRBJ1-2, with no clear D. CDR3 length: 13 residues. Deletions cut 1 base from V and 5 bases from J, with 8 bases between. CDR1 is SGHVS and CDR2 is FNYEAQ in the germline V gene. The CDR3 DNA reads TGTGCCAGCAGCTTAGATGAGGGTTATGGCTACACCTTC. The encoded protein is CASSLDEGYGYTF.

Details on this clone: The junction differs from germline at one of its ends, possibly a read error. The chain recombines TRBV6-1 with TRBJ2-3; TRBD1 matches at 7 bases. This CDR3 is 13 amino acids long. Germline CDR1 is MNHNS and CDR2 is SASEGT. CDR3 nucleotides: TGTGCCAGCAGCGAAGGGGGACAGAGTACGCAGTATTTT. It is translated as CASSEGGQSTQYF.

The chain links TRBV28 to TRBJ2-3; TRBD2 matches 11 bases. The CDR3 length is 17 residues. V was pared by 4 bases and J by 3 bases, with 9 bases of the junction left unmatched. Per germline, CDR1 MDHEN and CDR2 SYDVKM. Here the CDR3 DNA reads TGTGCCAGCAGTTCGCCCTTGGGACTAGCGGATACAGATACGCAGTATTTT. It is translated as CASSSPLGLADTDTQYF.

CDR3 protein: CASSPTGTGGSEQFF. CDR3 bases: TGTGCCAGCTCACCAACCGGGACAGGGGGCAGTGAGCAGTTCTTC. V gene TRBV18 combines with J gene TRBJ2-1; 12 bases line up with TRBD1. The CDR3 runs to 15 residues. Germline V gene lookup returns CDR1 KGHSH and CDR2 LQKENI. V dropped 2 bases and J dropped 9; count of bases not matched to a gene: 5. Drawing the rest from reference TRBV18 and TRBJ2-1, the complete variable domain is NAGVMQNPRHLVRRRGQEARLRCSPMKGHSHVYWYRQLPEEGLKFMVYLQKENIIDESGMPKERFSAEFPKEGPSILRIQQVVRGDSAAYFCASSPTGTGGSEQFFGPGTRLTVL.

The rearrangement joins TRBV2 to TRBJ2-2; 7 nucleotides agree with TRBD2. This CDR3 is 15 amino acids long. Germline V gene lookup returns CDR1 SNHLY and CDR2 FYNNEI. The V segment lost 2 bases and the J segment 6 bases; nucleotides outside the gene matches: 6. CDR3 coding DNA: TGTGCCAGCAGTGAAAACTCGGCGGGAGCCGGGGAGCTGTTTTTT. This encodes CASSENSAGAGELFF. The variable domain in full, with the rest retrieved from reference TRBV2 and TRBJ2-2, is EPEVTQTPSHQVTQMGQEVILRCVPISNHLYFYWYRQILGQKVEFLVSFYNNEISEKSEIFDDQFSVERPDGSNFTLKIRSTKLEDSAMYFCASSENSAGAGELFFGEGSRLTVL.

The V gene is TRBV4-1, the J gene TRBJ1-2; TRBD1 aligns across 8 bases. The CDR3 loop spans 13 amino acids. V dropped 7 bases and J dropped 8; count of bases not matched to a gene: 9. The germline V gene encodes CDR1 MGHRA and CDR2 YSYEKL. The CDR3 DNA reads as TGCGCCAGCACCCCGACAGGGGAGCGGGGCTACACCTTC. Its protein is CASTPTGERGYTF.

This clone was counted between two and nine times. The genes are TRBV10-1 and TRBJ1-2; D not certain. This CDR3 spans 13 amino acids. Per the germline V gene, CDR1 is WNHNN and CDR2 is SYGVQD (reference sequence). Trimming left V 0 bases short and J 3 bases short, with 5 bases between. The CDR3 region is CASSESLDYGYTF. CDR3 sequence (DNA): TGCGCCAGCAGTGAGTCTCTTGACTATGGCTACACCTTC.